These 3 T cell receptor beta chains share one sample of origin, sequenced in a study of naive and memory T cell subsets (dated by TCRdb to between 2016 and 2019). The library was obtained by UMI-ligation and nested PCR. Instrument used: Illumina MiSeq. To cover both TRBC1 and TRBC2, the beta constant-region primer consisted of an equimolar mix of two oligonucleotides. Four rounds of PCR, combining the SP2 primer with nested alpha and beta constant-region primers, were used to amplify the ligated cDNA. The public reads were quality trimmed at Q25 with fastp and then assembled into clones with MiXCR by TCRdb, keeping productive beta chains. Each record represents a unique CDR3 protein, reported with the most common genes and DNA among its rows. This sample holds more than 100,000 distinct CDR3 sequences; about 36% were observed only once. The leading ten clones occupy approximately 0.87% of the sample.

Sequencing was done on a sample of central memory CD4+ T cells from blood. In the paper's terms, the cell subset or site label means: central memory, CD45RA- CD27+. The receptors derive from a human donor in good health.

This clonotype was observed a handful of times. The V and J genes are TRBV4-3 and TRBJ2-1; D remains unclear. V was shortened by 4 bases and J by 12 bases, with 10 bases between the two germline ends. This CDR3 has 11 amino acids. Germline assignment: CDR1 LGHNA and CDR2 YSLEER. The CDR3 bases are TGCGCCAGCAGCCGGGGTTCTTGGCAGTTCTTC. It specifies CASSRGSWQFF.

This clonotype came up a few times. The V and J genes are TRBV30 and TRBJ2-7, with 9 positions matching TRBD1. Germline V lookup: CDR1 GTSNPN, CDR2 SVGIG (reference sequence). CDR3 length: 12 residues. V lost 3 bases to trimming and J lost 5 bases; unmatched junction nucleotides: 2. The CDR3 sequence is CAWRDRGDEQYF. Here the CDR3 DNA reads TGTGCCTGGAGGGACAGGGGTGACGAGCAGTACTTC.

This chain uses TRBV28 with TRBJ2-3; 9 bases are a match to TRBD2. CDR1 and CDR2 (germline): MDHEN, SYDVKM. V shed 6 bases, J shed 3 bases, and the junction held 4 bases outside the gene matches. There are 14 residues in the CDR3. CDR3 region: CASRVSGSTDTQYF. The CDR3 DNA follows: TGTGCCAGCAGAGTTAGCGGGAGTACAGATACGCAGTATTTT.